These T cell receptor beta chains were read from a single sample in a study of T cell repertoires in cytomegalovirus infection. TCRdb itself ran the reads through MiXCR, one entry per CDR3 protein. The sample consists of approximately 910,000 distinct CDR3 sequences, approximately 32% of them appearing once. No antigen is known for these receptors. The source material was cultured CD8+ T cells from PBMCs, sampled from culture after CMV antigen stimulation. The receptors here all came from a human donor in good health (CMV status not recorded). Some clones in this sample may be carry-over from other donors' samples. The CDR3 runs from the conserved cysteine through the conserved F or W. A D gene is named only where the DNA matches it firmly. A row's size may be missing; if present it is once, few, many or a size class.

D gene	V gene	J gene	clone size	CDR3 protein	CDR3 DNA
TRBD1	TRBV6-1	TRBJ2-3	few	CASSSPGQNTDTQYF	TGTGCCAGCAGTTCACCGGGACAGAACACAGATACGCAGTATTTT
-	TRBV11-2	TRBJ2-2	-	CASSRYQVLAGELFF	TGTGCCAGCAGCCGCTATCAGGTTTTAGCCGGGGAGCTGTTTTTT
-	TRBV10-2	TRBJ2-7	-	CASSAPTSPDAEQYF	TGCGCCAGCAGTGCGCCGACTAGTCCCGACGCCGAGCAGTACTTC
-	TRBV2	TRBJ1-3	-	CASSEGVSFSGNTIYF	TGTGCCAGCAGTGAGGGAGTGAGCTTCTCTGGAAACACCATATATTTT
-	TRBV15	TRBJ2-2	-	CATSRDLGQALTGELFF	TGTGCCACCAGCAGAGATCTAGGCCAGGCCCTCACCGGGGAGCTGTTTTTT
-	TRBV12-3/TRBV12-4	TRBJ1-1	-	CASIGAGDTEAFF	TGTGCCAGCATAGGGGCAGGGGACACTGAAGCTTTCTTT
-	TRBV12-3/TRBV12-4	TRBJ2-2	-	CASSWTAYTGELFF	TGTGCCAGCAGTTGGACAGCCTACACCGGGGAGCTGTTTTTT
TRBD1	TRBV4-1	TRBJ2-1	few	CASSPDRELYNEQFF	TGCGCCAGCAGCCCTGACAGGGAGCTCTACAATGAGCAGTTCTTC
TRBD1	TRBV4-1	TRBJ2-1	-	CASSPWTGMNNEQFF	TGCGCCAGCAGCCCCTGGACAGGGATGAACAATGAGCAGTTCTTC
-	TRBV5-1	TRBJ2-5	few	CASSLDMLGETQYF	TGCGCCAGCAGCTTGGACATGCTGGGGGAGACCCAGTACTTC
-	TRBV6-4	TRBJ2-1	-	CASSEWLSPYNEQFF	TGTGCCAGCAGTGAATGGCTCAGCCCCTACAATGAGCAGTTCTTC
TRBD2	TRBV7-6	TRBJ2-3	many	CASSSRGLAGETQYF	TGTGCCAGCAGCAGCCGGGGCCTAGCGGGGGAAACGCAGTATTTT
-	TRBV9	TRBJ1-2	-	CASSGNRALPRGGYTF	TGTGCCAGCAGCGGAAACCGGGCCTTGCCTCGGGGAGGCTACACCTTC
TRBD1	TRBV6-6	TRBJ2-1	few	CASSYAQGFSYNEQFF	TGTGCCAGCAGTTACGCACAGGGGTTCTCCTACAATGAGCAGTTCTTC